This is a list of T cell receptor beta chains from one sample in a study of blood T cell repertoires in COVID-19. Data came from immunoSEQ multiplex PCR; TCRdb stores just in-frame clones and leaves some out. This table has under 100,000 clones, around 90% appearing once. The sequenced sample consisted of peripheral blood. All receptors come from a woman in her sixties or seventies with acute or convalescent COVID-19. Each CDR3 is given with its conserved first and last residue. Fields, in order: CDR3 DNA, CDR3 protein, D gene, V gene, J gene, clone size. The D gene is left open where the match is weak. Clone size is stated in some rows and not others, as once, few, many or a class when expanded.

TGTGCCAGCTCACCAGCGGGGGGCCCTTCCTACAATGAGCAGTTCTTC	CASSPAGGPSYNEQFF	TRBD2	TRBV18	TRBJ2-1	.
TGTGCCAGTAGTAAGCGCGGGGGAGGCAATCAGCCCCAGCATTTT	CASSKRGGGNQPQHF	.	TRBV19	TRBJ1-5	.
TGCGCCAGCAGCCAAGACGAGGGGGGGTACTCCTACAATGAGCAGTTCTTC	CASSQDEGGYSYNEQFF	.	TRBV4-1	TRBJ2-1	.
TGCGCCAGCAGCTTGGGACAGGAGCCCTACGAGCAGTACTTC	CASSLGQEPYEQYF	.	TRBV5-1	TRBJ2-7	.
TGTGCCAGCAGCCCGTGGACAGGGGGGAACACAGATACGCAGTATTTT	CASSPWTGGNTDTQYF	TRBD1	TRBV7-9	TRBJ2-3	.
TGTGCCAGCCGGCCTCAGGTAGGCTCTGGCTACACCTTC	CASRPQVGSGYTF	.	TRBV6-5	TRBJ1-2	.
TGTGCCAGCAGTTACCGCGTCACAGATACGCAGTATTTT	CASSYRVTDTQYF	.	TRBV6-5	TRBJ2-3	.
TGTGCCAGCCGAACAGAGCCCAATCAGCCCCAGCATTTT	CASRTEPNQPQHF	.	TRBV12-3/TRBV12-4	TRBJ1-5	few
TGTGCCAGCAGGGGGACAGGAGGCAATCAGCCCCAGCATTTT	CASRGTGGNQPQHF	TRBD1	TRBV6-5	TRBJ1-5	.
TGTGCCAGCAGCGCCCGGACTAGCGGGGGAGGTGGGGCCAACGTCCTGACTTTC	CASSARTSGGGGANVLTF	TRBD2	TRBV7-9	TRBJ2-6	.
TGTGCCAGCAGCTTTCTCCGCGGGGCCCGCTCCTACAATGAGCAGTTCTTC	CASSFLRGARSYNEQFF	.	TRBV7-2	TRBJ2-1	.
TGTGCCAGCAGCCTAGGGGTCCTATTGGGTCAGCCCCAGCATTTT	CASSLGVLLGQPQHF	.	TRBV3-1/TRBV3-2	TRBJ1-5	.
TGTGCCAGCTCACCAGGGGACTCGTACAATGAGCAGTTCTTC	CASSPGDSYNEQFF	.	TRBV18	TRBJ2-1	.
TGTGCCAGCAGCCCGCGCCGGACCCAGTACTTC	CASSPRRTQYF	.	TRBV6-2/TRBV6-3	TRBJ2-5	.
TGCGCCAGCAGCCTACAGGGGGCAAACAATCAGCCCCAGCATTTT	CASSLQGANNQPQHF	TRBD1	TRBV4-1	TRBJ1-5	few
TGCGCCAGCAGTGAGGGCTCCTATGGCTACACCTTC	CASSEGSYGYTF	.	TRBV10-2	TRBJ1-2	.
TGTGCCAGCAGCCATCTTTCGACAGGGAGTAGCTATGGCTACACCTTC	CASSHLSTGSSYGYTF	TRBD1	TRBV7-9	TRBJ1-2	.
TGTGCCAGCAGTCGACAGGTTATTAACACTGAAGCTTTCTTT	CASSRQVINTEAFF	.	TRBV27	TRBJ1-1	.
TGTGCCAGCAGTTACCCGGACAGGGGTGCCTACGAGCAGTACTTC	CASSYPDRGAYEQYF	TRBD1	TRBV6-6	TRBJ2-7	.
TGTGCCAGCAGCCTAAGCACAGATACGCAGTATTTT	CASSLSTDTQYF	.	TRBV12-3/TRBV12-4	TRBJ2-3	.
TGTGCCAGCAGCTTTGTCGGGACAGGGTTGGGCTACACCTTC	CASSFVGTGLGYTF	TRBD1	TRBV11-2	TRBJ1-2	.
TGTGCCAGCAGCTTAGTTTGGCGGGGGGGCGAATCGCGAGGAGATACGCAGTATTTT	CASSLVWRGGESRGDTQYF	TRBD2	TRBV7-2	TRBJ2-3	.
TGTGCCAGTAGTTCCCCTACAGGGCTACCAAACACCGGGGAGCTGTTTTTT	CASSSPTGLPNTGELFF	.	TRBV19	TRBJ2-2	.
TGTGCCAGCAGTTACTCTTTACAGCAAGAGACCCAGTACTTC	CASSYSLQQETQYF	.	TRBV6-5	TRBJ2-5	.
TGTGCCAGCAGCCCAGGACAATTCTCTGGAAACACCATATATTTT	CASSPGQFSGNTIYF	.	TRBV7-6	TRBJ1-3	.
TGTGCCAGCAGTAGCGGACGGGATGGGCAGCCCCAGCATTTT	CASSSGRDGQPQHF	.	TRBV6-5	TRBJ1-5	.
TGTGCCAGCAGTACTTATAGCAATCAGCCCCAGCATTTT	CASSTYSNQPQHF	.	TRBV6-4	TRBJ1-5	.
TGTGCCAGCAGCGTAGGTGGACAGGGGGCATCTGGAAACACCATATATTTT	CASSVGGQGASGNTIYF	TRBD1	TRBV9	TRBJ1-3	.
TGTGCCACCAGCAGAGGCGGGACTGCGGCCTACGAGCAGTACTTC	CATSRGGTAAYEQYF	.	TRBV15	TRBJ2-7	.
TGTGCCAGTAGTATCGGGTTGGCAGGGCAGAGTTCAGATACGCAGTATTTT	CASSIGLAGQSSDTQYF	.	TRBV19	TRBJ2-3	.
TGTGCCAGTATGGCGGGACAGGGACGTGCAGATACGCAGTATTTT	CASMAGQGRADTQYF	TRBD1	TRBV19	TRBJ2-3	.
TGCGCCAGCAGCTTGGCCGTGACTAGCGGGAATGAGCAGTTCTTC	CASSLAVTSGNEQFF	TRBD2	TRBV5-1	TRBJ2-1	.